The rows below give T cell receptor beta chains drawn from one sample of a study of response to subunit inactivated influenza vaccine. TCRdb reprocessed the RT-PCR reads with MiXCR, giving one entry per CDR3 protein. The data show 750,000 to 850,000 distinct CDR3 sequences, approximately 18% seen once. The source material was PBMCs from blood, sampled about 5 days after vaccination. The receptors stem from a man over 45 who received an inactivated influenza vaccine. CDR3s include the opening cysteine and the closing phenylalanine or tryptophan. Each record gives: V gene, clone size, D gene, J gene, CDR3 DNA, CDR3 protein. D genes are given only for firm matches. Size is omitted from some rows. Given values are once, few, many or a class for expanded clones.

TRBV29-1	many	TRBD2	TRBJ2-1	TGCAGCGTTGAGGGACTAGCGGGGGACAATGAGCAGTTCTTC	CSVEGLAGDNEQFF
TRBV20-1	few	-	TRBJ1-2	TGCAGTGCTGAGGACAGCTCCTATGGCTACACCTTC	CSAEDSSYGYTF
TRBV6-5	few	TRBD1	TRBJ2-3	TGTGCCAGCAGTTACTTGCAGGGGGCAGATACGCAGTATTTT	CASSYLQGADTQYF
TRBV7-9	-	-	TRBJ2-6	TGTGCCACCCCAATAGCTATTCACAACGTCCTGACTTTC	CATPIAIHNVLTF
TRBV9	-	-	TRBJ2-3	TGTGCCAGCAGCGTAGAGTGGAGTGATACGCAGTATTTT	CASSVEWSDTQYF
TRBV6-5	-	-	TRBJ2-7	TGTGCCAGCAGTTACAGAGGTGGGCAGTACTTC	CASSYRGGQYF
TRBV12-3/TRBV12-4	many	-	TRBJ2-2	TGTGCCAGCAGTGACACAGATACCGGGGAGCTGTTTTTT	CASSDTDTGELFF
TRBV5-5	once	-	TRBJ2-3	TGTGCCAGCAACCCCACTAGTTCTCTTGCCACAGATACGCAGTATTTT	CASNPTSSLATDTQYF
TRBV7-2	few	-	TRBJ1-2	TGTGCCAGCAGCTTAGAGGCCGGCGACTATGGCTACACCTTC	CASSLEAGDYGYTF
TRBV12-3/TRBV12-4	many	-	TRBJ1-2	TGTGCCAGCAGTGCCCCGTTGAGGTATGGCTACACCTTC	CASSAPLRYGYTF
TRBV2	-	TRBD1	TRBJ1-6	TGTGCCAGCAGAGGGACAGCCGATCGTTATAATTCACCCCTCCACTTT	CASRGTADRYNSPLHF
TRBV2	-	TRBD2	TRBJ2-2	TGTGCCAGCAGTGAATGGCCAGCGGGGGGGCCCGGATCCGGGGAGCTGTTTTTT	CASSEWPAGGPGSGELFF
TRBV12-3/TRBV12-4	-	-	TRBJ2-5	TGTGCCAGCAGTTTAGCGCGTAGCGGAGGGATCCAAGAGACCCAGTACTTC	CASSLARSGGIQETQYF
TRBV18	few	TRBD2	TRBJ2-3	TGTGCCAGCTCACCACCGCGGCGGGGGGGAATAAGCACAGATACGCAGTATTTT	CASSPPRRGGISTDTQYF